These 15 T cell receptor beta chains share one sample of origin, sequenced in a study of cytomegalovirus exposure and HLA in healthy donors. PCR involved 60 Vbeta and 13 Jbeta primers. The assay was immunoSEQ multiplex PCR, and TCRdb's table has in-frame clones only and misses some. Here the sample spans some 100,000 clones, approximately 81% being singletons. The sequenced material came from PBMCs. The receptors were sampled from a male donor in good health and CMV-seropositive.

The V gene is TRBV19, the J gene TRBJ1-6; D gene uncertain. The V end lost 3 bases, the J end lost 9 bases, and 6 bases lay between the germline ends. Germline loops: CDR1 LNHDA, CDR2 SQIVND (reference sequence). The CDR3 extends over 12 amino acids. The CDR3 DNA sequence: TGTGCCAGTAGTATTGCGGGTTCACCCCTCCACTTT. Amino acids: CASSIAGSPLHF.

The chain couples TRBV7-8 to TRBJ1-5, with 9 bases identical to TRBD1. The germline V gene has CDR1 SGHVS and CDR2 FQNEAQ. V was clipped by 5 bases and J by 6 bases; unmatched bases: 5. This CDR3 has 14 residues. CDR3 in amino acids: CASSEQGASQPQHF. For the CDR3, the DNA is TGTGCCAGCAGCGAACAGGGGGCGAGTCAGCCCCAGCATTTT.

The V gene is TRBV10-3, the J gene TRBJ2-7, with 9 bases aligning to TRBD1. This CDR3 is built from 13 residues. V lost 8 bases and J lost 6; bases outside the gene matches: 8. In germline, CDR1 is ENHRY, CDR2 SYGVKD. Here the CDR3 reads CAIAPGQGGEQYF. CDR3 DNA: TGTGCCATCGCCCCGGGACAGGGTGGCGAGCAGTACTTC.

V usage is TRBV30 and J usage is TRBJ1-5; D ambiguous. Trimming cost V 1 base and J 5 bases, with 15 bases left between them. Germline CDR1 and CDR2: GTSNPN and SVGIG (reference sequence). The CDR3 extends over 15 amino acids. This CDR3 is CAWSAWGGMDQPQHF. The CDR3 coding sequence is TGTGCCTGGAGTGCATGGGGAGGGATGGATCAGCCCCAGCATTTT.

This clone was seen just once. The chain links TRBV14 to TRBJ1-6; a weak D match, TRBD1 (6 bases). Germline V CDR1 and CDR2: SGHDN, FVKESK. This CDR3 comprises 17 residues. Trimming took off 4 bases at V and 0 bases at J, with 13 bases between the two ends. The CDR3 coding sequence is TGTGCCAGCAGCCGGACAGCCCAGAGCTCCTATAATTCACCCCTCCACTTT. Amino acid sequence: CASSRTAQSSYNSPLHF.

This chain uses TRBV7-9 with TRBJ1-2; TRBD1 matches 7 bases. The CDR3 contains 15 residues. From germline, CDR1 is SEHNR and CDR2 FQNEAQ (reference sequence). V lost 5 bases to trimming and J lost 0 bases; unmatched junction nucleotides: 6. The CDR3 nucleotides are TGTGCCAGCAGCCTGGGGACAGCCTCTAACTATGGCTACACCTTC. As protein: CASSLGTASNYGYTF.

This clone was found a few times. The V and J genes are TRBV10-3 and TRBJ1-4; D perhaps matches TRBD1 (6 bases). The length of the CDR3 is 14 residues. The ends were cut back, 6 bases at V and 5 bases at J, with 13 bases in the middle. CDR1 ENHRY and CDR2 SYGVKD come from the germline V gene. CDR3 loop: CAISRTAPNEKLFF. The DNA of the CDR3 is TGTGCCATCAGCAGGACAGCCCCAAATGAAAAACTGTTTTTT.

This chain uses TRBV13 with TRBJ2-1; 15 nucleotides line up with TRBD2. The CDR3 is 14 residues long. J lost 16 bases, V lost 1 base, and 5 bases had no gene match. The V gene's germline CDR1 is PRHDT and CDR2 FYEKMQ (reference sequence). In DNA, the CDR3 is TGTGCCAGCAGCTTAGTGGGACTAGCGGGGGGTTTTTTCTTC. Protein sequence: CASSLVGLAGGFFF.

The chain carries TRBV27 and TRBJ2-7, with D maybe TRBD2 (5 bases). Germline-derived CDR1 and CDR2 are MNHEY and SMNVEV (reference sequence). The CDR3 consists of 14 residues. Trimming shortened V by 4 bases and J by 2 bases, and 12 bases separated the two germline ends. The CDR3 sequence: CASSSAGRAYEQYF. The CDR3 nucleotides are TGTGCCAGCAGTTCGGCGGGTCGGGCCTACGAGCAGTACTTC.

This clone was counted only a few times. V is TRBV7-2 and J is TRBJ1-3, with 8 bases aligning to TRBD1. Germline V gives CDR1 SGHTA, CDR2 FQGNSA. The CDR3 runs 16 residues. Trimming removed 4 bases from V and 3 bases from J; junction bases left unmatched: 8. CDR3 nucleotide sequence: TGTGCCAGCAGCTCCCCTCCAGGGGGCAGTGGAAACACCATATATTTT. Protein: CASSSPPGGSGNTIYF.

This chain connects TRBV19 to TRBJ1-1, with D perhaps TRBD1 (6 bases). Germline V lookup: CDR1 LNHDA, CDR2 SQIVND (reference sequence). The V end was cut by 4 bases, the J end by 2 bases, with 11 bases between. This CDR3 spans 14 amino acids. The CDR3 here is CASSSTGRNTEAFF. CDR3 DNA: TGTGCCAGTAGTAGTACAGGGAGAAACACTGAAGCTTTCTTT.

This clone was seen a single time. The CDR3 spells CATRTARSGSYEQYF. The CDR3 region has the DNA TGTGCCACCCGAACGGCACGCTCAGGGTCCTACGAGCAGTACTTC. The rearrangement joins TRBV6-1 to TRBJ2-7, with D perhaps matching TRBD1 (5 bases). The germline V gene encodes CDR1 MNHNS and CDR2 SASEGT. The CDR3 contains 15 residues. V was pared by 10 bases and J by 1 base, with 20 bases between.

The rearrangement joins TRBV18 to TRBJ2-5, with 12 bases identical to TRBD2. Germline V gives CDR1 KGHSH, CDR2 LQKENI. This CDR3 has 16 residues. The trim removed 5 bases at V and 4 bases at J, leaving 8 bases unmatched. The DNA of the CDR3 is TGTGCCAGCTCATCTAGGACTAGCGGGGTCAGAGAGACCCAGTACTTC. Protein: CASSSRTSGVRETQYF.

V usage is TRBV5-1 and J usage is TRBJ1-5, with 10 bases aligning to TRBD1. Germline loops: CDR1 SGHRS, CDR2 YFSETQ. The CDR3 is 15 residues long. J was trimmed by 5 bases and V by 4 bases; bases with no gene match: 6. The CDR3 sequence: CASSAGGQGDQPQHF. In nucleotides, the CDR3 is TGCGCCAGCAGCGCAGGAGGACAGGGGGATCAGCCCCAGCATTTT.

The J gene is TRBJ2-4, the V gene TRBV7-8; D gene uncertain. The CDR3 has 14 amino acids. Trimming took 5 bases from V and 0 from J, leaving 8 bases between them. The V gene's germline CDR1 is SGHVS and CDR2 FQNEAQ. Written as DNA, the CDR3 is TGTGCCAGCAGCAAGACAATAGCCAAAAACATTCAGTACTTC. Its translation is CASSKTIAKNIQYF.